This TCR beta chain originates from a study of T cell clones after liver transplantation. At the level of the study: A pre-transplant mixed lymphocyte reaction with TCRbeta sequencing defined graft-donor-reactive clones followed in post-transplant blood. Patients counted as tolerant after at least one year off all immunosuppression, enzymes not exceeding twice normal. Subjects received no induction therapy and standard immunosuppression until randomization at 12-24 months post-transplant. Study-level findings and limits: Graft donor-reactive T cells possibly entered the graft instead of undergoing deletion.

Per the germline V gene, CDR1 is SEHNR and CDR2 is FQNEAQ (reference sequence). The V and J ends lost 3 bases and 1 base, in that order; junction bases with no gene match: 9. CDR3 length: 18 amino acids. Details on this clone: Its antigen remains unknown.

Clones were sequenced by immunoSEQ multiplex PCR, and TCRdb holds only the in-frame ones, with some missing. Found here are about 85,000 clones, 65% to 85% of them singletons; the top ten hold under 0.6%. The specimen was CD4+ T cells from blood, collected 45 to 46 months after liver transplant. This chain connects TRBV7-9 to TRBJ2-2; 9 nucleotides line up with TRBD1. The TCR comes from a human patient who received a liver transplant. Some T cells may be supplied by the graft donor. DNA of the CDR3: TGTGCCAGCAGCTTGGCCTGGTGGGGACAGGGGAACACCGGGGAGCTGTTTTTT. Its translation is CASSLAWWGQGNTGELFF.